These T cell receptor beta chains were read from a single sample in a study of Ad26.COV2.S vaccination and SARS-CoV-2 variants. Assay used: immunoSEQ multiplex PCR; TCRdb lists only in-frame clones, some missing. The sample carries a few hundred thousand clones, around 87% recorded once. The sample here was peripheral blood, taken in a trial of Ad26.COV2.S vaccine versus placebo. All receptors derive from a person between 18 and 65 years old who received the Ad26.COV2.S COVID-19 vaccine or a placebo. The conserved cysteine and the conserved F or W are not part of the CDR3 here. Clone sizes are given selectively: once, few, many, or a class where the clone is expanded.

length	V	size	J	CDR3
13	TRBV11-2	-	TRBJ2-5	ASSPLRGRQETQY
13	TRBV28	-	TRBJ2-6	ASSSPGTGANVLT
14	TRBV10-2	-	TRBJ1-5	ASRSGGGNSNQPQH
14	TRBV5-5	-	TRBJ2-3	ASSTAGTGWSDTQY
15	TRBV7-9	-	TRBJ2-3	ASSLALRTSVGDTQY
12	TRBV4-3	-	TRBJ1-5	ASSLTGGGQPQH
12	TRBV27	-	TRBJ2-7	ASSLRDRSYEQY
13	TRBV5-1	-	TRBJ2-7	ASARRDRGLNEQY
9	TRBV5-6	-	TRBJ2-2	ASSYSGELF
13	TRBV27	-	TRBJ2-6	ASGQVGSGANVLT
16	TRBV5-1	-	TRBJ2-2	ASVRGTSGGSNTGELF
11	TRBV4-2	-	TRBJ1-1	ASSQARDREDF
10	TRBV5-6	-	TRBJ2-6	ASRTGANVLT
11	TRBV5-6	-	TRBJ2-1	ASSLGPYNEQF
14	TRBV24-1	-	TRBJ1-1	ATSAAGEGTNTEAF
12	TRBV11-2	once	TRBJ1-5	ASSPGLANQPQH
13	TRBV5-4	-	TRBJ2-1	ASSSGTGIYNEQF